Listed here are 20 T cell receptor beta chains from one sample, sequenced in a study of beta chain features in type 1 diabetes. The investigators reverse transcribed all of the isolated RNA, so they sequenced expressed TCRB transcripts. Here immunoSEQ multiplex PCR was the method, and the copy in TCRdb shows in-frame clones only, minus some. This table has tens of thousands of clones, 30% to 40% appearing once. The source material was stem cell memory CD4+ T cells from blood. The receptors come from a young woman in good health.

V is TRBV2 and J is TRBJ1-4; D remains ambiguous. V lost 4 bases and J lost 7, with 13 bases in between. CDR3 length: 14 residues. The germline gives CDR1 SNHLY, CDR2 FYNNEI. The CDR3 loop is CASSVEGSGEKLFF. DNA of the CDR3: TGTGCCAGCAGTGTAGAGGGTAGCGGTGAAAAACTGTTTTTT. The full variable domain, completed using reference TRBV2 and TRBJ1-4, is EPEVTQTPSHQVTQMGQEVILRCVPISNHLYFYWYRQILGQKVEFLVSFYNNEISEKSEIFDDQFSVERPDGSNFTLKIRSTKLEDSAMYFCASSVEGSGEKLFFGSGTQLSVL.

This clone was detected ten times or more. The gene calls are TRBV7-2 and TRBJ2-1; 8 nucleotides line up with TRBD1. Germline-derived CDR1 and CDR2 are SGHTA and FQGNSA. V dropped 5 bases and J dropped 6; count of bases not matched to a gene: 9. CDR3 size: 15 residues. The CDR3 is CASSTRTGFGNEQFF. The CDR3 DNA sequence: TGTGCCAGCAGCACCCGGACAGGGTTTGGCAATGAGCAGTTCTTC.

The rearrangement joins TRBV5-4 to TRBJ1-2, with 8 bases aligning to TRBD1. The V and J ends lost 3 bases and 10 bases, in that order; junction bases with no gene match: 8. This CDR3 contains 13 residues. The germline V gene has CDR1 SGHNT and CDR2 YYREEE (reference sequence). The CDR3 loop reads CASSWPGQDDYTF. In nucleotides, the CDR3 is TGTGCCAGCAGCTGGCCGGGACAGGATGACTACACCTTC.

J is TRBJ2-5 and V is TRBV6-5, with 7 bases fitting TRBD1. V shed 4 bases, J shed 5 bases, and the junction held 4 bases outside the gene matches. Germline V gene data show CDR1 as MNHEY and CDR2 as SVGAGI. The CDR3 spans 13 residues. CDR3 sequence: CASSSRQGETQYF. The CDR3 region has the DNA TGTGCCAGCAGTTCCCGACAGGGCGAGACCCAGTACTTC.

This clone was detected only a few times. The chain links TRBV27 to TRBJ1-2; D possibly corresponds to TRBD1 (6 bases). V was pared by 2 bases and J by 3 bases, with 13 bases between. Germline V gene sequence: CDR1 MNHEY, CDR2 SMNVEV (reference sequence). This CDR3 region has 15 residues. CDR3 in amino acids: CASSLEGRGDYGYTF. CDR3 DNA sequence: TGTGCCAGCAGTTTAGAGGGCAGGGGCGACTATGGCTACACCTTC.

The chain joins TRBV5-1 to TRBJ2-3; 8 bases map to TRBD2. This CDR3 is built from 16 residues. V trimming: 4 bases; J trimming: 1 base; junction bases outside the gene matches: 8. Germline V lookup: CDR1 SGHRS, CDR2 YFSETQ. CDR3 region: CASSAGTSGGTDTQYF. The CDR3 DNA follows: TGCGCCAGCAGCGCCGGCACTAGCGGCGGCACAGATACGCAGTATTTT.

Only a few counts were recorded for this clone. V is TRBV4-3 and J is TRBJ2-3, with 7 bases identical to TRBD2. Trimming removed 3 bases from V and 0 bases from J; junction bases left unmatched: 12. From germline, CDR1 is LGHNA and CDR2 YSLEER. There are 18 residues in the CDR3. Here the CDR3 reads CASSHRAGMRLSTDTQYF. In DNA form, the CDR3 reads TGCGCCAGCAGCCACAGAGCGGGAATGCGACTAAGCACAGATACGCAGTATTTT.

This clone was picked up a small number of times. J is TRBJ2-7 and V is TRBV2; TRBD1 matches 7 bases. There are 12 residues in the CDR3. Germline CDR1 is SNHLY and CDR2 is FYNNEI. The V and J ends lost 6 bases and 3 bases, in that order; junction bases with no gene match: 2. CDR3: CASRGDSYEQYF. CDR3 bases: TGTGCCAGCAGGGGGGACAGCTACGAGCAGTACTTC.

The chain links TRBV19 to TRBJ1-2; D not resolved. The CDR3 consists of 12 residues. V shed 6 bases and J shed 3 bases, with 8 bases lying between them. Germline CDR1 LNHDA, CDR2 SQIVND (reference sequence). Here the CDR3 reads CASRSEDYGYTF. The DNA of the CDR3 is TGTGCCAGTAGAAGCGAGGACTATGGCTACACCTTC.

This clone occurred a few times. The chain has TRBV19 and TRBJ2-7; tentatively, D is TRBD2 (5 bases). Trimming took off 7 bases at V and 7 bases at J, with 17 bases between the two ends. CDR1 and CDR2 from the germline V gene are LNHDA and SQIVND (reference sequence). The CDR3 sequence is 13 residues long. CDR3 coding DNA: TGTGCCAGTACAAGCTCGTGGACGGGGGAGCAGTACTTC. It codes for CASTSSWTGEQYF.

The chain employs TRBV19 and TRBJ2-7; 11 bases agree with TRBD2. V dropped 10 bases and J dropped 6; count of bases not matched to a gene: 5. Germline CDR1 reads LNHDA; CDR2 reads SQIVND (reference sequence). CDR3 length: 12 amino acids. In DNA, the CDR3 is TGTGCCACCCGGGGACTAGCGGCCGAGCAGTACTTC. It encodes CATRGLAAEQYF.

The CDR3 nucleotides are TGTGCCAGCAGTGAAGAGGGGAGGGAGAACACCGGGGAGCTGTTTTTT. It specifies CASSEEGRENTGELFF. This rearrangement joins TRBV6-1 to TRBJ2-2, with 7 bases aligning to TRBD2. Germline trimming cut 1 base from V and 1 base from J; bases unmatched to any gene: 3. CDR1 and CDR2 from the germline V gene are MNHNS and SASEGT. The CDR3 is 16 residues long.

This rearrangement joins TRBV6-5 to TRBJ1-5, with 7 positions matching TRBD1. V shed 6 bases and J 2 bases; nucleotides not matched to a gene: 7. CDR1 is MNHEY, CDR2 SVGAGI, per germline. This CDR3 has 15 residues. The CDR3 nucleotides read TGTGCCAGCAGACCGGACAGGAGAGGCAATCAGCCCCAGCATTTT. Its protein is CASRPDRRGNQPQHF.

This clone was counted only a few times. CDR3 sequence reads: CASSLSTGTYEQYF. CDR3 sequence (DNA): TGTGCCAGCAGCTTAAGTACAGGGACCTACGAGCAGTACTTC. The chain joins TRBV7-2 to TRBJ2-7, with a weak D call TRBD1 (6 bases). Per germline, CDR1 SGHTA and CDR2 FQGNSA. Trimming took 2 bases from V and 2 from J, leaving 10 bases between them. The CDR3 has 14 amino acids.

This clone was detected a few times. J is TRBJ1-5 and V is TRBV7-9, with 9 nucleotides matching TRBD1. V shed 4 bases, J shed 1 base, and the junction held 8 bases outside the gene matches. CDR3 length: 17 residues. Germline loops: CDR1 SEHNR, CDR2 FQNEAQ (reference sequence). This CDR3 is CASSSGQGTMSNQPQHF. The CDR3 nucleotides read TGTGCCAGCAGCTCGGGACAGGGCACGATGAGCAATCAGCCCCAGCATTTT.

Written as DNA, the CDR3 is TGTGCCAGCAGCTCCCAACCCCAAACAGGGAACACTGAAGCTTTCTTT. Protein: CASSSQPQTGNTEAFF. The chain has TRBV13 and TRBJ1-1; maybe TRBD1 (5 bases). Germline values: CDR1 PRHDT, CDR2 FYEKMQ (reference sequence). Trimming pared 4 bases from V and 1 base from J, leaving 16 bases between. The CDR3 covers 16 residues.

The gene calls are TRBV19 and TRBJ2-7; 10 nucleotides agree with TRBD2. The CDR3 is made up of 14 amino acids. Trimming at V came to 6 bases and at J to 6 bases, leaving 8 bases not matched to a gene. Per germline, CDR1 LNHDA and CDR2 SQIVND (reference sequence). The CDR3 coding sequence is TGTGCCAGTAGGCCTAGCGGGAGTCAGAGCGAGCAGTACTTC. This codes for CASRPSGSQSEQYF.

This clone was observed a few times. This sequence joins TRBV5-1 and TRBJ2-1; D not resolved. V was shortened by 0 bases and J by 12 bases, with 7 bases between the two germline ends. CDR1 SGHRS and CDR2 YFSETQ come from the germline V gene. The length of the CDR3 is 11 residues. The CDR3 DNA sequence: TGCGCCAGCAGCTTGGACTCCCTGCAGTTCTTC. Amino acid sequence: CASSLDSLQFF.

This chain joins TRBV5-6 and TRBJ2-3; TRBD1 might be the D (7 bases). The germline V gene has CDR1 SGHDT and CDR2 YYEEEE. The CDR3 is 16 amino acids. The ends were cut back, 0 bases at V and 7 bases at J, with 18 bases in the middle. CDR3 bases: TGTGCCAGCAGCTTGGCTCTAGGGGGCGGAGGGAATACGCAGTATTTT. Its translation is CASSLALGGGGNTQYF. The entire variable domain, with the rest obtained from reference TRBV5-6 and TRBJ2-3, is as follows: DAGVTQSPTHLIKTRGQQVTLRCSPKSGHDTVSWYQQALGQGPQFIFQYYEEEERQRGNFPDRFSGHQFPNYSSELNVNALLLGDSALYLCASSLALGGGGNTQYFGPGTRLTVL.

This clone was counted only a few times. The V and J genes are TRBV7-3 and TRBJ2-2; a weak D match, TRBD1 (6 bases). CDR1 SGHTA and CDR2 FQGTGA come from the germline V gene. The CDR3 sequence is 15 residues long. V was clipped by 5 bases and J by 1 base, with 11 bases between them. CDR3 amino acids: CASSVNRENTGELFF. The CDR3 nucleotides are TGTGCCAGCAGCGTAAACAGGGAGAACACCGGGGAGCTGTTTTTT.